Included here is one TCR beta chain sequence, with context. Only a few counts were recorded for this clone. There is no known antigen for this receptor. Base qualities are missing; no much larger clone stands one base away. TCRbeta CDR3 regions were amplified from genomic DNA using the immunoSEQ Assay, a bias-controlled multiplex PCR. From the authors' description of their analysis: The number of nucleated cells in each sample was estimated from the amplification of reference gene primers within the assay. To quantify the absolute abundance of each unique TCRbeta CDR3 rearrangement, sequence reads were collapsed and filtered. For each sample, productive Simpson clonality was calculated as the square root of Simpson's diversity index over productive rearrangements. TCRdb obtained this table from immuneACCESS and retained in-frame rearrangements with V and J assigned. These tables miss some clones; where compared with another copy, unresolved V genes account for less than half of the shortfall, and the remainder is unexplained. V and J calls and clone size come straight from that table; D and trimming were deduced from the DNA. The sample data list approximately 70,000 clones, and over 60% of these were observed just once. Of the sample, about 16% is held by the ten largest clones.

One collaborating source in Seattle enrolled patients during active infection and followed them longitudinally through the course of disease. The collaborating institutions used their own protocols to collect whole blood in K2EDTA tubes. For TCRbeta analysis, collaborators shipped samples as frozen whole blood, isolated PBMCs, or DNA extracted from either of those sample types. CDR1 GTSNPN and CDR2 SVGIG were looked up in the germline V gene (reference sequence). From its cysteine to its phenylalanine, the CDR3 spans 13 amino acids. The DNA shown is the 39-base CDR3, in frame from base 1. The junction shows trimming of 4 bases on V and 4 bases on J, and the gene matches do not reach 6 bases of it. This sample was included in a study of blood T cell repertoires in COVID-19 (dated by TCRdb to 2019 to 2021). General notes on the study: Samples from collaborators originated in the United States, Italy and Spain and spanned both the acute and convalescent phases of COVID-19. The material from the prospective study consisted of cDNA or gDNA derived from T cells, B-cell-depleted T cells, or PBMCs. The dataset comprised deeply sampled blood TCRbeta repertoires from subjects exposed to, actively infected with, or recovered from COVID-19. The repertoires were made available in a free public database intended to serve as a resource for research on the immune response to SARS-CoV-2. The samples were drawn from two sources: the first 160 participants of the ongoing ImmuneRACE study, and over 950 subjects contributed by 6 global collaborators. A de-identified subject ID, COVID-19 status, age in years and sex were almost always included in the sample metadata. Where available, HLA class I and class II types were taken from metadata supplied by the sample provider and were not determined by assay-based typing. The investigation overall reported the following: The amount of clinical and demographic metadata varied by source and participant and was provided uncurated.

This clonotype was obtained from a man between 60 and 70 years old with COVID-19, enrolled during active disease. Sample: peripheral blood. The chain couples TRBV30 to TRBJ2-7; 8 bases in the middle match TRBD1. CDR3 region: CAWKDRARYEQYF. The DNA sequence is TGTGCCTGGAAGGACAGGGCCCGATACGAGCAGTACTTC.